This T cell receptor beta chain was retrieved from a study of PD-1 blockade in mismatch repair-deficient tumors. In germline, CDR1 is MNHEY, CDR2 SMNVEV (reference sequence). The CDR3 spans 15 residues. Trimming at V came to 1 base and at J to 6 bases, leaving 4 bases not matched to a gene. Specified time point: roughly ten-day in vitro stimulation with candidate neoantigen peptide 5. Every patient had mismatch repair deficiency by PCR or immunohistochemistry. TCRs were sequenced from a few patients responding to pembrolizumab. The assay was immunoSEQ multiplex PCR, and TCRdb's table has in-frame clones only and misses some. The data hold fewer than 18,000 clones, with about four fifths observed a single time. General study findings and limits: Rapid post-treatment expansion, then contraction, generally preceding radiologic response, marked tumor-resident clones. All three positive peptides came from frameshift mutations, yielding 142 blood TCRs.

Turning to this clone: The target antigen is unknown.

V is TRBV27 and J is TRBJ2-1; 9 positions agree with TRBD2. The sequencing here drew on cells cultured in vitro, taken from a patient treated with pembrolizumab. The receptor's source is an adult with mismatch repair-deficient cancer. DNA of the CDR3: TGTGCCAGCAGTTTATATAGCGGGAGTTTCAATGAGCAGTTCTTC. Translated: CASSLYSGSFNEQFF.